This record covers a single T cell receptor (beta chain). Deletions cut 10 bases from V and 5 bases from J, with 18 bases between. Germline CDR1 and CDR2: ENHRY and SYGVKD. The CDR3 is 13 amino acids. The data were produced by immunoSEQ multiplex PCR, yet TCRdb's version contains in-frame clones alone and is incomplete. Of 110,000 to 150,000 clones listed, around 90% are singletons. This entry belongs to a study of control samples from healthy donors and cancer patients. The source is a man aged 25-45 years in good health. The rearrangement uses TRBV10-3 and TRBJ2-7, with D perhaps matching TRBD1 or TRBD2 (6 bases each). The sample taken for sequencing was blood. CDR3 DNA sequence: TGTGCCACCGGGGGCCCCACTGGGGACGAGCAGTACTTC. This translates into CATGGPTGDEQYF.